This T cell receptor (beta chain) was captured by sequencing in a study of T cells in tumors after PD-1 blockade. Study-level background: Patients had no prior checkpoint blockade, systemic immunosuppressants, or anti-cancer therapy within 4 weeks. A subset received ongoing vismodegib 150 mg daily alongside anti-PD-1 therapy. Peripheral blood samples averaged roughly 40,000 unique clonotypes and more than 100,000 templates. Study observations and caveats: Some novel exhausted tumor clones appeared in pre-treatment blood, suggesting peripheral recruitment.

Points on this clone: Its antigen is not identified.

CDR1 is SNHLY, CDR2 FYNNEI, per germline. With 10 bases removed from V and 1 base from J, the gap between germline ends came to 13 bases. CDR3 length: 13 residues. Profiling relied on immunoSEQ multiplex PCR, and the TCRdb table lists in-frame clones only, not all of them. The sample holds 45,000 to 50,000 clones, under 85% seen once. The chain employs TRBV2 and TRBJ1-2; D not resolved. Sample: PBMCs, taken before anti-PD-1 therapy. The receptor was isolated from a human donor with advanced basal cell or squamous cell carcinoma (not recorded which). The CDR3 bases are TGTGCCATCCTGGGGTGGGATAACTATGGCTACACCTTC. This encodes CAILGWDNYGYTF.